This TCR beta chain stems from a study of T-cell reconstitution after alpha-beta-depleted transplantation in children. At least ten counts were recorded for this clonotype. CDR1 is SQVTM, CDR2 ANQGSEA, per germline. This CDR3 has 15 amino acids. The V end lost 0 bases, the J end lost 0 bases, and 6 bases lay between the germline ends. Unique molecular identifiers were incorporated into the prepared TCRbeta library. TCRdb passed the PCR reads through MiXCR, listing each CDR3 protein once. Found here are hundreds of thousands of distinct CDR3 sequences, roughly 15% of them singletons; the top ten hold 0.9% to 1.2%.

The input for sequencing was PBMCs from the stem cell graft donor, taken from the stem cell graft. This sequence was found in a human donor who donated a stem cell graft to a child with acute myeloid leukemia. The rearrangement uses TRBV29-1 and TRBJ2-6, with D uncertain. The CDR3 region has the DNA TGCAGCGTTGAAGACGGATTCTCTGGGGCCAACGTCCTGACTTTC. Its translation: CSVEDGFSGANVLTF.